This TCR beta chain was documented in a study of cytotoxic CD8 clonotypes in ibrutinib-treated CLL. The wider study: Included were 11 relapsed/refractory and some 15 treatment-naive patients, of whom approximately 18 were IGHV unmutated.

Trimming took 8 bases from V and 4 from J, leaving 14 bases between them. The CDR3 runs to 14 residues. CDR1 is SNHLY, CDR2 FYNNEI, per germline. Broader study findings: On treatment, the uncommon public clonotypes contracted or remained stable.

Notes on this clone: What it binds is unknown.

The repertoire was sequenced with immunoSEQ multiplex PCR; TCRdb's copy has only in-frame clones and lacks some. The sample has tens of thousands of clones, roughly 80% seen once. The chain links TRBV2 to TRBJ1-4; D possibly corresponds to TRBD1 (5 bases). Sequencing used PBMCs, obtained after 24 months of ibrutinib treatment. This clonotype originated in a human donor with chronic lymphocytic leukemia. The CDR3 region has the DNA TGTGCCAGCCGTCTTCCGGGGCTTAATGAAAAACTGTTTTTT. Amino acids: CASRLPGLNEKLFF.